This T cell receptor (beta chain) was identified in a study of T cell responses to AZD1222 COVID-19 vaccine. Overall study context: Second-dose groups at about 4 or about 12 weeks were pooled.

Measured with immunoSEQ multiplex PCR; TCRdb has only the in-frame clones, and not every one. The sample has 100,000 to 150,000 clones; roughly 84% are singletons. Study-wide findings and caveats: Just six people given AZD1222 tested seropositive at baseline. Targeting of unmutated variant regions was reportedly seen in nearly half of spike-specific TCRs. Spike-specific TCR breadth and depth went up after people got two AZD1222 doses.

V lost 4 bases to trimming and J lost 5 bases; unmatched junction nucleotides: 9. The V gene's germline CDR1 is MNHNS and CDR2 SASEGT. The CDR3 extends over 16 amino acids. A note on this clone: The antigen is not known.

V and J are TRBV6-1 and TRBJ2-5; TRBD2 matches at 11 bases. The origin of this receptor is an adult in good health. Sequenced material: peripheral blood, taken on day 0 of AZD1222 vaccination. The CDR3 loop reads CASSGLTSGVHETQYF. The CDR3 DNA reads TGTGCCAGCAGTGGCCTGACTAGCGGGGTTCACGAGACCCAGTACTTC.